This T cell receptor beta chain originates from a study of blood T cell repertoires in COVID-19. Study background: From the United States, Italy and Spain came samples of acute and convalescent COVID-19. Nucleic acid was either cDNA or gDNA, and it came from T cells, B-cell-depleted T cells, or PBMCs.

The authors' processing: Amplification of reference gene primers was used by the study to estimate nucleated cell counts. The data were produced by immunoSEQ multiplex PCR, yet TCRdb's version contains in-frame clones alone and is incomplete. That table gives V, J and clone size, and the DNA gave D and trimming. The data show some 120,000 clones, around 88% seen once. This clone appeared a few times. V lost 6 bases, J lost 3 bases, and 9 bases lay in between. This CDR3 spans 12 amino acids. Specimen: peripheral blood. This receptor was obtained from a human donor in a cohort sampled during active COVID-19. The chain joins TRBV12-3 or TRBV12-4 to TRBJ2-7; D gene unclear. The CDR3 DNA follows: TGTGCCAGCAGGATGACTGGCTACGAGCAGTACTTC. Protein: CASRMTGYEQYF.